The next 7 T cell receptor beta chains were all read from a single sample in a study of monozygotic twins with inflammatory bowel disease. One entry per CDR3 protein, without DNA, is what TCRdb gives after re-calling the 5' RACE reads. The sample table sets out approximately 330,000 distinct CDR3 sequences. The material sequenced was blood. These receptors came from a human donor with ulcerative colitis or Crohn's disease, or a healthy co-twin of an affected twin (not recorded which).

The chain carries TRBV12-3 or TRBV12-4 and TRBJ2-7; as DNA is missing, the TRBD2 call by TCRdb cannot be tested. This CDR3 spans 14 amino acids. Here the CDR3 reads CASSRTWAEYEQYF.

This chain joins TRBV20-1 and TRBJ2-3; the D call from TCRdb, TRBD2, cannot be confirmed without DNA. CDR3 size: 15 residues. Germline assignment: CDR1 DFQATT and CDR2 SNEGSKA (reference sequence). The CDR3 is CSARDVAGLTDTQYF.

The gene calls are TRBV7-2 and TRBJ2-1; the D call of TRBD2 rests on TCRdb alone, since no DNA is present to check it. The germline V gene has CDR1 SGHTA and CDR2 FQGNSA. The length of the CDR3 is 15 residues. CDR3 in amino acids: CASSRLAGTHNEQSF.

The gene calls are TRBV18 and TRBJ1-1. The CDR3 has 15 amino acids. Germline V lookup: CDR1 KGHSH, CDR2 LQKENI. The CDR3 here is CASSPIREMNTEAFF. Supplemented by reference TRBV18 and TRBJ1-1, the full variable domain reads NAGVMQNPRHLVRRRGQEARLRCSPMKGHSHVYWYRQLPEEGLKFMVYLQKENIIDESGMPKERFSAEFPKEGPSILRIQQVVRGDSAAYFCASSPIREMNTEAFFGQGTRLTVV.

The genes are TRBV7-9 and TRBJ2-1. CDR1 and CDR2 from the germline V gene are SEHNR and FQNEAQ (reference sequence). The CDR3 has 15 amino acids. The CDR3 loop is CASSPSGSSYNEQFF.

The chain has TRBV2 and TRBJ1-6. There are 15 residues in the CDR3. The germline gives CDR1 SNHLY, CDR2 FYNNEI. The CDR3 is CASSRPSSYNSPLHF.

The chain links TRBV5-1 to TRBJ2-1; TCRdb's D call, TRBD1, is unchecked because there is no DNA. Germline V CDR1 and CDR2: SGHRS, YFSETQ. The CDR3 totals 17 residues. The chain's CDR3 is CASSSPDGMSSYNEQFF.